The clone carrying this TCR beta chain has a handful of counts. The data originate from a study of blood T cells in healthy people across ages. It was with a sample-barcoded 5' primer and a J-beta primer mix that a second PCR of roughly 7 to 12 cycles was run. TCRdb reprocessed the 5' RACE reads with MiXCR, giving one entry per CDR3 protein. The table includes approximately 1.5 million distinct CDR3 sequences, roughly 32% detected once. The V and J ends lost 1 base and 7 bases respectively, with 8 bases between them. CDR3 length equals 12 residues. Germline V gene data show CDR1 as LGHDT and CDR2 as YNNKEL (reference sequence).

This chain connects TRBV3-1 to TRBJ2-7, with D hard to call. The receptor was derived from a woman aged 25 to 39 in good health. Sequencing was done on a sample of blood. CDR3 in DNA: TGTGCCAGCAGCCAAGTTACGAGAGAGCAGTACTTC. Translated: CASSQVTREQYF.